This TCR beta chain appears in the sequencing data of a study of blood T cell repertoires in COVID-19. Across the whole study: Nucleic acid was either cDNA or gDNA, and it came from T cells, B-cell-depleted T cells, or PBMCs.

Original processing methods: Amplification of reference gene primers provided the estimated nucleated cell counts. Generated by immunoSEQ multiplex PCR, the TCRdb table keeps only in-frame clones and is missing some. V and J calls and clone size are as listed in that table; D and trimming were resolved from the DNA. This table has under 350,000 clones, roughly 89% appearing once. V lost 2 bases, J lost 3 bases, and 3 bases stayed unmatched. The CDR3 has 15 residues. Germline assignment: CDR1 SEHNR and CDR2 FQNEAQ (reference sequence). The gene calls are TRBV7-9 and TRBJ2-1; 8 bases line up with TRBD2. This TCR derives from a man aged 35 to 55 with acute or convalescent COVID-19. The sample comprised peripheral blood. CDR3 sequence: CASSLRGGHYNEQFF. The CDR3 DNA reads TGTGCCAGCAGCTTACGGGGGGGTCACTACAATGAGCAGTTCTTC.